This T cell receptor (beta chain) was observed in a study of a mutant IDH1 vaccine in newly diagnosed glioma (dated by TCRdb to the early 2020s). In the study overall: Eight vaccinations were administered to patients in weeks 1, 3, 5, 7, 11, 15, 19 and 23, corresponding to visits V03 through V10. Peripheral blood was drawn at six visits: V03 (baseline), V05, V07, V10, V12 and V13. Of the 32 patients who were treated, 62.5% were male and roughly 38% were female, and the mean age was around 41 years. For exploratory analyses, 25 treated patients had longitudinal TCRB deep sequencing done wherever samples were available. Vaccination began 4-6 weeks after radiotherapy alone, or alongside temozolomide cycles in the chemotherapy-containing groups. Before enrollment, patients had received standard therapy of radiotherapy alone, temozolomide alone, or radiochemotherapy with temozolomide; most received the combination. The paper's findings and limits, for the study overall: Immune responses induced by the vaccine were seen in over 80% of patients across multiple MHC alleles. It was noted by the authors that analyses of patient blood samples could not be reproduced owing to sample limitations. Pseudoprogression appeared unrelated to alterations in the top peripheral T cell clonotypes detected by TCRB sequencing. Availability determined which PBMC samples were chosen for TCRB deep sequencing.

A distance of 9 bases separates the germline ends of V and J, which lose 5 bases and 0 bases respectively. The CDR3 runs 14 residues from the cysteine to the phenylalanine. Only the CDR3 DNA is retained, 42 bases long and in frame from the first base. From the germline V gene (reference sequence), CDR1 is LNHNV and CDR2 is YYDKDF. The time point label, read with the paper, signifies: week 5, during vaccination. A 20-mer mutant IDH1 peptide at 300 micrograms in Montanide made up each vaccine dose, which was injected subcutaneously together with topical imiquimod. All donors had newly diagnosed IDH1-mutant astrocytomas of WHO grade 3 or 4 that showed loss of nuclear ATRX. The samples were drawn from NOA16, a multicentre, single-arm, open-label phase I trial in Germany that tested a mutant IDH1 peptide vaccine in humans for the first time. The DNeasy Blood and Tissue Kit was used to extract genomic DNA from EDTA blood for TCRB sequencing.

Regarding this clone: It lacks a known antigen. Base quality data are lacking; no much larger clone is found one base away.

Libraries were prepared through the immunoSEQ multiplex PCR assay. Following the manufacturer's protocol, the hsTCRB Kit was used to amplify rearranged TCR beta chain sequences. TCRB libraries were sequenced on an Illumina MiSeq. As for the authors' bioinformatics: The kit vendor's proprietary platform handled demultiplexing, trimming and gene mapping. TCRdb took over this immuneACCESS table, retaining in-frame rearrangements with V and J assigned. Such tables are incomplete; in checked studies, under half of the missing clones stem from an unresolved V gene, and the remainder is unexplained. D and trimming were read from the DNA, whereas the V and J calls and clone size are those reported in that table. Within this sample are some 35,000 clones, with roughly 76% of them counted one time only. The top ten clones comprise around 10% of the sample.

The clonotype comes from a man between 45 and 60 years old with glioma. The chain links TRBV15 with TRBJ2-3; no D gene is confidently identified. The sequencing used PBMCs, collected from a glioma patient whose treatment included an IDH1 peptide vaccine. The DNA sequence reads TGTGCCACCAGCGGGCGATTTAGCACAGATACGCAGTATTTT. This yields the protein CATSGRFSTDTQYF.